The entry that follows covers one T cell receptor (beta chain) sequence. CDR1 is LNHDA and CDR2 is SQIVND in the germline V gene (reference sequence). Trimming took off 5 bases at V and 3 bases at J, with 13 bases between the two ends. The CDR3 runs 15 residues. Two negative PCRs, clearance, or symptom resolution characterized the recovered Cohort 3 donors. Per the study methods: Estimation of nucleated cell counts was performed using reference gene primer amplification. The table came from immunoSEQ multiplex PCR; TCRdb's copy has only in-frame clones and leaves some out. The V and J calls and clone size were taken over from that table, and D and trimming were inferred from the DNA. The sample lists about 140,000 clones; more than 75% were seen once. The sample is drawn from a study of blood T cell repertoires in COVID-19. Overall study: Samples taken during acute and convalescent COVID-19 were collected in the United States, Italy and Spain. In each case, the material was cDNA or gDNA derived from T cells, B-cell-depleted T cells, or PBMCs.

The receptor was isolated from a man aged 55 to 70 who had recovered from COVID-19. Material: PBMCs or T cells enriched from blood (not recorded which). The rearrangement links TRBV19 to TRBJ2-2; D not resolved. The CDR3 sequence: CASSSPGFYTGELFF. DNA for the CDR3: TGTGCCAGTAGTTCCCCGGGTTTCTACACCGGGGAGCTGTTTTTT.